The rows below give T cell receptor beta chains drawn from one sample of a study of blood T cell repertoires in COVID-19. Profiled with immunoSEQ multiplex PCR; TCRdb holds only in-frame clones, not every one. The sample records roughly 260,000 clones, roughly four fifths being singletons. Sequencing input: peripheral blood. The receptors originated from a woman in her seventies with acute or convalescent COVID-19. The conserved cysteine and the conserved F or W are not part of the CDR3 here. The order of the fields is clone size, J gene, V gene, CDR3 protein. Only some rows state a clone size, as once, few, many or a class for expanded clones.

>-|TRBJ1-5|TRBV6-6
ASSYPQGNQPQH
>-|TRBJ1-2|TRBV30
AWNQDRAYGYT
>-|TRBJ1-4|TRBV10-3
AISSGEKLF
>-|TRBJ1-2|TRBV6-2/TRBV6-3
ASSLQTNYGYT
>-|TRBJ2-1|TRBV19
ASSRQAGGPNEQF
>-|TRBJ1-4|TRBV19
ASSIGATNEKLF
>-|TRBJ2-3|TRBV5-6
ASSWGPGPTSTDTQY
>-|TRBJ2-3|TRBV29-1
SVERSGTDTQY
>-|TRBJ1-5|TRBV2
ASSGTGGLQPQH
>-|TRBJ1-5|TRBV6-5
ASSYSTTGRNQPQH
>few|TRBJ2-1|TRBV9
ASSVGGQGTSSYNEQF
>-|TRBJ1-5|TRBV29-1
SVAGVGNQPQH
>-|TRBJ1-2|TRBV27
ASGGTNYGYT
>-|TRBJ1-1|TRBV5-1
ASSLEGQGVTEAF
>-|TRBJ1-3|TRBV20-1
SGTPGNTIY
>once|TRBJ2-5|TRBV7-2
ASSLTSGGETQY
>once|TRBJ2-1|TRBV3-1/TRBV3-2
ASSQGGQPSNEQF
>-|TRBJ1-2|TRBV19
ASSRDRTFYGYT
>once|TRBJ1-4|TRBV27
ASRTGGEKLF
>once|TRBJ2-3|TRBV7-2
ASSDWGVQTQY
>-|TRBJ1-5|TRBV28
ASSSGGVSNQPQH
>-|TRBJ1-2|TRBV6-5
ASRPRTANYGYT
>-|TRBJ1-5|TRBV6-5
ASSLQQGQPQH
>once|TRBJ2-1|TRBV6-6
ASSYRGRLDEQF
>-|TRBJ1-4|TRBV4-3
ASSQEIDEKLF
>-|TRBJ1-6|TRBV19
ASSTGTGISPLH
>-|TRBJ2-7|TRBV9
ASSVSEEPGAEQY